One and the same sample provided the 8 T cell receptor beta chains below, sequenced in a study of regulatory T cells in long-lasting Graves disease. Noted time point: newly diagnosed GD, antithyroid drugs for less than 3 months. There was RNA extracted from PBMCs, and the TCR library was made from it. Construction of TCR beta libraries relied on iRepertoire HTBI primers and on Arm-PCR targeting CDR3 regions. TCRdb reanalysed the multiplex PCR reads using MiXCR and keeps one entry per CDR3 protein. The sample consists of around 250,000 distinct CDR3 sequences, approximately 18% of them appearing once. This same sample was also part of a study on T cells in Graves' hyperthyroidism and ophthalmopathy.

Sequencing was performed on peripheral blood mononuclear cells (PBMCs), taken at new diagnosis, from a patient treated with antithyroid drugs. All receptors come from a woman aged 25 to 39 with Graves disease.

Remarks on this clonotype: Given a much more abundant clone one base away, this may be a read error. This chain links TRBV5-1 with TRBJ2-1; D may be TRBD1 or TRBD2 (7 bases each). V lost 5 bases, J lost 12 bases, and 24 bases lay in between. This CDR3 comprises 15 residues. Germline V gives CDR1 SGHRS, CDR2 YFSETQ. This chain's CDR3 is CASRRDSPAGSGQFF. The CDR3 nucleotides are TGCGCCAGCAGGAGGGACAGCCCAGCGGGGAGTGGGCAGTTCTTC.

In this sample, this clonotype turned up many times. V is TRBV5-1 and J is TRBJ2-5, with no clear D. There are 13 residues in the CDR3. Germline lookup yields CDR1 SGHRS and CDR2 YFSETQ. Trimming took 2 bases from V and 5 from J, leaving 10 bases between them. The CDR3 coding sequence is TGCGCCAGCAGCTTTGCAGGTTGGGAGACCCAGTACTTC. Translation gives CASSFAGWETQYF.

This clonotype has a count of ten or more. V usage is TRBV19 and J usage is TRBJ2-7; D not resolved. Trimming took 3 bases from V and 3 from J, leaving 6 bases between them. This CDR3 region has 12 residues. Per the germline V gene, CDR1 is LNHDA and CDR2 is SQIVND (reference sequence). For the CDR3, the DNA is TGTGCCAGTAGTATGGATTACTACGAGCAGTACTTC. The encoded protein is CASSMDYYEQYF.

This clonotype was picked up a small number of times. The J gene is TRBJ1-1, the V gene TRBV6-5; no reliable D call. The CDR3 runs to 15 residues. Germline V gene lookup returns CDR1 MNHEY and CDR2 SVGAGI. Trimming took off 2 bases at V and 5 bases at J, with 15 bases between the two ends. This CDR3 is CASSYAEGDVTEAFF. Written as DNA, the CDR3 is TGTGCCAGCAGTTACGCGGAGGGTGATGTAACTGAAGCTTTCTTT.

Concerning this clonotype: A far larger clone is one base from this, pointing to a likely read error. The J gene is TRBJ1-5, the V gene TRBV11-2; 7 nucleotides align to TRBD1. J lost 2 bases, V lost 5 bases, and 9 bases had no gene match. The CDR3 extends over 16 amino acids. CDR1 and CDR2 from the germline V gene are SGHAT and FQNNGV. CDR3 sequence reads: CASSRQTGVGNQPQHF. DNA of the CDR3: TGTGCCAGCAGCCGGCAAACAGGGGTCGGCAATCAGCCCCAGCATTTT.

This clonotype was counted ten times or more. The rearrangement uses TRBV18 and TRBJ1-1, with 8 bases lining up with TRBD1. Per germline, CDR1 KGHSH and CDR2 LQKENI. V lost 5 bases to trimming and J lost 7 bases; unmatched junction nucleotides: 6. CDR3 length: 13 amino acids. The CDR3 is CASSMGQEIEAFF. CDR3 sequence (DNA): TGTGCCAGCTCAATGGGACAGGAAATTGAAGCTTTCTTT.

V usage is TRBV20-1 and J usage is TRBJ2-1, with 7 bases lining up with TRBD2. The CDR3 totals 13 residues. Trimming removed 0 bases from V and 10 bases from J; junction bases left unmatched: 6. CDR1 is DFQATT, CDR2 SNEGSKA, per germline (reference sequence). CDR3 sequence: CSARDWGGGEQFF. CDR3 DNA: TGCAGTGCTAGAGATTGGGGGGGGGGAGAGCAGTTCTTC.

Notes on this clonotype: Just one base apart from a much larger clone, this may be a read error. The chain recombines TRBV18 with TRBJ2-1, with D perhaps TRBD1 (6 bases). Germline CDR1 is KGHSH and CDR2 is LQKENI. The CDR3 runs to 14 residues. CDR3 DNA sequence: TGTGCCAGCTCACGGGGGATGGGGGACAATGAGCGGTTCTTC. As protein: CASSRGMGDNERFF. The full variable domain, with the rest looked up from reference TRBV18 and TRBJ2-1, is NAGVMQNPRHLVRRRGQEARLRCSPMKGHSHVYWYRQLPEEGLKFMVYLQKENIIDESGMPKERFSAEFPKEGPSILRIQQVVRGDSAAYFCASSRGMGDNERFFGPGTRLTVL.